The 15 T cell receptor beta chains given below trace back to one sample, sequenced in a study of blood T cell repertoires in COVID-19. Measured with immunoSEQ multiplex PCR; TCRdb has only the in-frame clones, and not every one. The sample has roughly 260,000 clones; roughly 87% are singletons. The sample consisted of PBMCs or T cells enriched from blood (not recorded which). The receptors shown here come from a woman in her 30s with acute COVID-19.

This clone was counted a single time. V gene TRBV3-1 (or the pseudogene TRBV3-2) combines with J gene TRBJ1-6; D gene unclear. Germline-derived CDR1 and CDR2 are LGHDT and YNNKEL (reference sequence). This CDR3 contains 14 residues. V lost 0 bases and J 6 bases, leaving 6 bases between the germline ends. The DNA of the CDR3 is TGTGCCAGCAGCCAAGAGCACAGTAATTCACCCCTCCACTTT. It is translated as CASSQEHSNSPLHF.

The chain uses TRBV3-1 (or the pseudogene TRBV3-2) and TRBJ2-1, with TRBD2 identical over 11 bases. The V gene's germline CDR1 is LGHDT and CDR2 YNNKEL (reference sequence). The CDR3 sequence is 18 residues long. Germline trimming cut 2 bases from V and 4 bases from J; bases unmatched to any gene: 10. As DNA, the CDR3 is TGTGCCAGCAGCCAACACCTTCGGACTAGCGGGCGATACAATGAGCAGTTCTTC. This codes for CASSQHLRTSGRYNEQFF.

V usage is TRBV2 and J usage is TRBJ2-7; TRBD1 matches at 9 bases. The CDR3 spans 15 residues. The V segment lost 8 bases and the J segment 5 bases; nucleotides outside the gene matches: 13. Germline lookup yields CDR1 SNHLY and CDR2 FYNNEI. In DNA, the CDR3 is TGTGCCAGCCCACCGGGACAGGGCGTAGGCAACGAGCAGTACTTC. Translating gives CASPPGQGVGNEQYF. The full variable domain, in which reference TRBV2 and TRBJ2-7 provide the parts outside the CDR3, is EPEVTQTPSHQVTQMGQEVILRCVPISNHLYFYWYRQILGQKVEFLVSFYNNEISEKSEIFDDQFSVERPDGSNFTLKIRSTKLEDSAMYFCASPPGQGVGNEQYFGPGTRLTVT.

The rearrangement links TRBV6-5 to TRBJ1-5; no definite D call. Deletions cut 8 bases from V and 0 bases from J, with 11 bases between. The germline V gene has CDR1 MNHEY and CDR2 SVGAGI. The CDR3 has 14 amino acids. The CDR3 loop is CASQTVNSNQPQHF. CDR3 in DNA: TGTGCCAGCCAAACTGTGAATAGCAATCAGCCCCAGCATTTT.

CDR3 nucleotide sequence: TGTGCCAGCAGTTACTCTTCAGGGGCGGTCAACACCATATATTTT. Translating gives CASSYSSGAVNTIYF. This rearrangement joins TRBV6-5 to TRBJ1-3, with D possibly matching TRBD1 (6 bases). Trimming took 0 bases from V and 7 from J, leaving 13 bases between them. The CDR3 runs 15 residues. Germline CDR1 and CDR2: MNHEY and SVGAGI.

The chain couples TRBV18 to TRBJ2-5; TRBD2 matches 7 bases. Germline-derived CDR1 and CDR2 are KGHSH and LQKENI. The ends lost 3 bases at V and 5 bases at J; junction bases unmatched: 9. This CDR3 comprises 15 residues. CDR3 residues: CASSPAGGIIETQYF. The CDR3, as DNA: TGTGCCAGCTCACCGGCCGGGGGGATCATCGAGACCCAGTACTTC.

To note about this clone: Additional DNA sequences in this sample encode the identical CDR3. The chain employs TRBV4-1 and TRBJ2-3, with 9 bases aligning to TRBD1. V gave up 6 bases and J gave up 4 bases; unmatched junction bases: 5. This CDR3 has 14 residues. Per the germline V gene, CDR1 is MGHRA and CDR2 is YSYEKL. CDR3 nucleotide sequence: TGCGCCAGCAGTCTGGGACAGGGCCCAGATACGCAGTATTTT. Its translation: CASSLGQGPDTQYF.

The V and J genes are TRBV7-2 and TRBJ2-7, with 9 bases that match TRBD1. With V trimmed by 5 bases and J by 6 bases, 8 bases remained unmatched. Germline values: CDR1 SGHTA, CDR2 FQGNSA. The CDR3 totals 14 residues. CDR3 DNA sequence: TGTGCCAGCAGCCAACAGGGGGCGCTTAGCGAGCAGTACTTC. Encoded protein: CASSQQGALSEQYF.

CDR3 bases: TGTGCCAGCAGCTTAGAGGAGGACTATGGCTACACCTTC. Its protein is CASSLEEDYGYTF. The rearrangement uses TRBV7-9 and TRBJ1-2; no firm D call. Germline V gene lookup returns CDR1 SEHNR and CDR2 FQNEAQ (reference sequence). The CDR3 covers 13 residues. The ends were cut back, 1 base at V and 3 bases at J, with 6 bases in the middle.

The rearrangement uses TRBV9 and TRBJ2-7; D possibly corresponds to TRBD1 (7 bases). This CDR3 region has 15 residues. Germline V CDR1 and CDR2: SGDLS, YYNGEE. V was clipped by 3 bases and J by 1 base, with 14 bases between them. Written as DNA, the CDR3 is TGTGCCAGCAGCGGCGGGACAGTATCTTCCTACGAGCAGTACTTC. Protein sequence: CASSGGTVSSYEQYF.

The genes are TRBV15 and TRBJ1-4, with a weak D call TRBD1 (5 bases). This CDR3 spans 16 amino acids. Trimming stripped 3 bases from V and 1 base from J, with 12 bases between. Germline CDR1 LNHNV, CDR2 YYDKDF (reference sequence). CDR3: CATSSGGEGTNEKLFF. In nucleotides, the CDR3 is TGTGCCACCAGCAGCGGGGGGGAAGGAACTAATGAAAAACTGTTTTTT.

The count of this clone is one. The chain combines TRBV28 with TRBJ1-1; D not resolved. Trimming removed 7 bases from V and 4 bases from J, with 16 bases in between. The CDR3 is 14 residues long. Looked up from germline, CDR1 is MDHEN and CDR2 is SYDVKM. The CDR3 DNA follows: TGTGCCAGCACCCCACAGAGGGTCACCACTGAAGCTTTCTTT. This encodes CASTPQRVTTEAFF. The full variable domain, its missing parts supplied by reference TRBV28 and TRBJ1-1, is DVKVTQSSRYLVKRTGEKVFLECVQDMDHENMFWYRQDPGLGLRLIYFSYDVKMKEKGDIPEGYSVSREKKERFSLILESASTNQTSMYLCASTPQRVTTEAFFGQGTRLTVV.

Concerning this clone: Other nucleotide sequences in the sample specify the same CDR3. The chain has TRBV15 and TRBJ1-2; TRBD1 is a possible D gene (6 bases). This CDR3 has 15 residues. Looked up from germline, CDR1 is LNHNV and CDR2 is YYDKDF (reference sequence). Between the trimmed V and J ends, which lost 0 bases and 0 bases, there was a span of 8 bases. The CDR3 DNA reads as TGTGCCACCAGCAGAGATAAGGGGGCTAACTATGGCTACACCTTC. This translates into CATSRDKGANYGYTF.

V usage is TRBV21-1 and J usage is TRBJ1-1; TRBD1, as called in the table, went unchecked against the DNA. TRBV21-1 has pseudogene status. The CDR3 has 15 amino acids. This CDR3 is CASSTPDSLNTEAFF. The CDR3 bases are TGTGCCAGCAGCACCCCAGACAGTCTGAACACTGAAGCTTTCTTT.

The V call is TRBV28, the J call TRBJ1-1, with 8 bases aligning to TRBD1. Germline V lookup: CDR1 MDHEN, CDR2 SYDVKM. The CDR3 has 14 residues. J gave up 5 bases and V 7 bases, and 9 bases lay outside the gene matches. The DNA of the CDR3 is TGTGCCAGCACCTTGGACAGGGTAAAGACTGAAGCTTTCTTT. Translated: CASTLDRVKTEAFF. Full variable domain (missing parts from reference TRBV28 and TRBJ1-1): DVKVTQSSRYLVKRTGEKVFLECVQDMDHENMFWYRQDPGLGLRLIYFSYDVKMKEKGDIPEGYSVSREKKERFSLILESASTNQTSMYLCASTLDRVKTEAFFGQGTRLTVV.